This T cell receptor beta chain was documented in a study of identical twins. The V gene's germline CDR1 is LGHNA and CDR2 YSLEER. This CDR3 comprises 15 residues. V was trimmed by 0 bases and J by 8 bases, leaving 11 bases between them. TCRdb itself ran the 5' RACE reads through MiXCR, one entry per CDR3 protein. The data contain 350,000 to 450,000 distinct CDR3 sequences, under 20% of them seen just once; the ten biggest clones take up 12%. Sequencing was carried out using naive T cells sorted from blood. The chain combines TRBV4-3 with TRBJ1-6, with D perhaps matching TRBD1 (6 bases). The sequence derives from a man in his forties or fifties in good health. The CDR3 sequence is CASSQDADSYSPLHF. CDR3 nucleotides: TGCGCCAGCAGCCAAGATGCGGACAGTTATTCACCCCTCCACTTT.